These 9 T cell receptor beta chains were sequenced from one sample in a study of cytomegalovirus exposure and HLA in healthy donors. Vbeta (60) and Jbeta (13) primers were used in the PCR. Sequencing was performed with immunoSEQ multiplex PCR; in TCRdb, only in-frame clones are kept and a portion is missing. The table shows under 70,000 clones, with just over 85% occurring only once. The material sequenced was PBMCs. Source of these receptors: a woman aged 30 to 39 in good health and CMV-seronegative.

This clone was counted only a few times. The CDR3: CAISETRQGGDEKLFF. Written as DNA, the CDR3 is TGTGCCATCAGTGAGACCCGACAGGGGGGAGATGAAAAACTGTTTTTT. The chain couples TRBV10-3 to TRBJ1-4; 9 nucleotides match TRBD1. Germline assignment: CDR1 ENHRY and CDR2 SYGVKD. The CDR3 contains 16 residues. V shed 2 bases, J shed 6 bases, and the junction held 7 bases outside the gene matches.

The chain uses TRBV11-2 and TRBJ2-7; D is unclear. The CDR3 consists of 14 residues. From germline, CDR1 is SGHAT and CDR2 FQNNGV. V lost 5 bases and J 2 bases, leaving 13 bases between the germline ends. The CDR3 region has the DNA TGTGCCAGCAGCCAAACGACTTTTCCCTACGAGCAGTACTTC. This translates into CASSQTTFPYEQYF.

The rearrangement joins TRBV21-1 to TRBJ1-5; the table's TRBD1 call for D was not verified on the DNA. TRBV21-1 is tagged as a pseudogene. This CDR3 is built from 16 residues. The chain's CDR3 is CASSRIRGNSNQPQHF. CDR3 in DNA: TGTGCCAGCAGCAGGATTAGGGGGAATAGCAATCAGCCCCAGCATTTT.

The rearrangement uses TRBV27 and TRBJ2-1; TRBD2 is a possible D gene (5 bases). V lost 3 bases, J lost 7 bases, and 19 bases lay in between. Per germline, CDR1 MNHEY and CDR2 SMNVEV (reference sequence). There are 16 residues in the CDR3. The CDR3 is CASSLLRADGGNEQFF. The CDR3 bases are TGTGCCAGCAGTTTGTTGCGGGCGGACGGTGGGAATGAGCAGTTCTTC.

The J gene is TRBJ1-2, the V gene TRBV6-5; tentatively, D is TRBD1 (5 bases). Germline V gene data show CDR1 as MNHEY and CDR2 as SVGAGI. This CDR3 has 12 residues. Between the trimmed V and J ends, which lost 7 bases and 8 bases, there was a span of 14 bases. In nucleotides, the CDR3 is TGTGCCAGCACTAGGGGAGGGATGGGCTACACCTTC. As protein: CASTRGGMGYTF.

The V and J genes are TRBV6-5 and TRBJ2-7, with D possibly matching TRBD1 (5 bases). CDR1 MNHEY and CDR2 SVGAGI come from the germline V gene. The CDR3 has 13 amino acids. V lost 3 bases and J lost 3, with 9 bases in between. The DNA for the CDR3 is TGTGCCAGCAGTTATGACAGCTTCTACGAGCAGTACTTC. This translates into CASSYDSFYEQYF.

In regard to this clone: Other DNA sequences within the sample encode an identical CDR3. This sequence joins TRBV4-2 and TRBJ2-1, with 11 bases that match TRBD2. With 0 bases clipped from V and 7 bases from J, the junction kept 8 bases outside the gene matches. The CDR3 spans 17 residues. Per germline, CDR1 LGHNA and CDR2 YNFKEQ. The CDR3 DNA reads TGTGCCAGCAGCCAAGATAGCCTAGCGGGAGGCCGGAATGAGCAGTTCTTC. This gives the protein CASSQDSLAGGRNEQFF.

The rearrangement joins TRBV19 to TRBJ1-5, with unresolved D. Between the trimmed V and J ends, which lost 7 bases and 4 bases, there was a span of 11 bases. The CDR3 spans 13 residues. The germline V gene has CDR1 LNHDA and CDR2 SQIVND (reference sequence). The CDR3 DNA is TGTGCCAGTACGAGCGGGCTAAATCAGCCCCAGCATTTT. This encodes CASTSGLNQPQHF.

The genes are TRBV27 and TRBJ2-5; D is unclear. The end of the DNA aligns better with TRBJ2-7, so the J call may be wrong. CDR3 length: 13 residues. Germline assignment: CDR1 MNHEY and CDR2 SMNVEV (reference sequence). In nucleotides, the CDR3 is TGTGCCAGCAGGCCCATAAGCTCCTACGAGCAGTACTTC. This translates into CASRPISSYEQYF.